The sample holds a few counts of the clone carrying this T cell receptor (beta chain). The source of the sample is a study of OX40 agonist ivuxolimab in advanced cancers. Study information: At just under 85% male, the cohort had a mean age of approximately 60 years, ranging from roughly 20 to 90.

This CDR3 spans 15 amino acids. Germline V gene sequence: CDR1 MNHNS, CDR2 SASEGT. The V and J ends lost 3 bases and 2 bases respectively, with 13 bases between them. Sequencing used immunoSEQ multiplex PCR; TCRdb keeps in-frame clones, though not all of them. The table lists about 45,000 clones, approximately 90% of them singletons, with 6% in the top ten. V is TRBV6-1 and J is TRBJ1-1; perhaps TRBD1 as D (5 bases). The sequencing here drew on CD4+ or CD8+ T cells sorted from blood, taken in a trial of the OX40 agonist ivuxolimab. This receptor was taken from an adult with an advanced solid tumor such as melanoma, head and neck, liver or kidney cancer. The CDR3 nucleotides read TGTGCCAGCAGTGACCTATGGGACCCAAACACTGAAGCTTTCTTT. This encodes CASSDLWDPNTEAFF.